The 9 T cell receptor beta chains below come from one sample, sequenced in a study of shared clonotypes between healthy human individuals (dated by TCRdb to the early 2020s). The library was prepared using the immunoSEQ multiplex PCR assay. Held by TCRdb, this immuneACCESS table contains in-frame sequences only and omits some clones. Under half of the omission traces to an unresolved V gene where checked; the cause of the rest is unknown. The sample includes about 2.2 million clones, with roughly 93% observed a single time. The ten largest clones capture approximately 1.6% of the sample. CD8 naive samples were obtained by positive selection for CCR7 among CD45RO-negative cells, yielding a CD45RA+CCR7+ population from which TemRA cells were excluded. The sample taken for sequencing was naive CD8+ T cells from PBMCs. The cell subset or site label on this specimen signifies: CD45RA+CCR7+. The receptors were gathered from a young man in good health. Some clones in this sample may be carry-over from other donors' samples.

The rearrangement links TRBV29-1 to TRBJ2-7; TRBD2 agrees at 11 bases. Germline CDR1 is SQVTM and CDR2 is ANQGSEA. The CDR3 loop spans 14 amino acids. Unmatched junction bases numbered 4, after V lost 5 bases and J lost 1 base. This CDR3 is CSVLAGGRSYEQYF. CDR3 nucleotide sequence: TGCAGCGTTTTAGCGGGAGGGCGATCCTACGAGCAGTACTTC.

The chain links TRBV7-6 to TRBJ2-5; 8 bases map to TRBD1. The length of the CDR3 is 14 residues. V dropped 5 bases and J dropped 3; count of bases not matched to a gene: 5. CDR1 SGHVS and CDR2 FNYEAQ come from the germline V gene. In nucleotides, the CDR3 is TGTGCCAGCAGCGTCAGGGGGCGGGAAGAGACCCAGTACTTC. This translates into CASSVRGREETQYF.

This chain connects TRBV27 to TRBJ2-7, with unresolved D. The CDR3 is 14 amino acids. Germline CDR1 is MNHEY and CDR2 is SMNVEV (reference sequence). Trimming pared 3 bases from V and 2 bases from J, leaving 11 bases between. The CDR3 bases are TGTGCCAGCAGTTTGGGCAGGTATACCTACGAGCAGTACTTC. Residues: CASSLGRYTYEQYF.

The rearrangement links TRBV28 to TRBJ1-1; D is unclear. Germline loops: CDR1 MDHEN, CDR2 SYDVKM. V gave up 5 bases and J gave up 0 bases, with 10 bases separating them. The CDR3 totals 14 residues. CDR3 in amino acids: CASSPSFMNTEAFF. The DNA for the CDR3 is TGTGCCAGCAGTCCTAGTTTTATGAACACTGAAGCTTTCTTT.

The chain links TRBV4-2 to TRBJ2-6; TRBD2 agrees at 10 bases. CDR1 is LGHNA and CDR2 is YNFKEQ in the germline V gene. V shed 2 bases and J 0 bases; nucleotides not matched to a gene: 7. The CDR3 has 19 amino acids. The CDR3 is CASSQWASGGNSGANVLTF. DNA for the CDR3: TGTGCCAGCAGCCAATGGGCTAGCGGGGGTAACTCTGGGGCCAACGTCCTGACTTTC.

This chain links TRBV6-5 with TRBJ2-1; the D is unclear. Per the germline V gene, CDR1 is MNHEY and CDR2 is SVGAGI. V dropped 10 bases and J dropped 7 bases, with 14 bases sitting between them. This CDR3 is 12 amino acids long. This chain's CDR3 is CATLLSVNEQFF. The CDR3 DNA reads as TGTGCCACCCTTTTATCGGTGAATGAGCAGTTCTTC.

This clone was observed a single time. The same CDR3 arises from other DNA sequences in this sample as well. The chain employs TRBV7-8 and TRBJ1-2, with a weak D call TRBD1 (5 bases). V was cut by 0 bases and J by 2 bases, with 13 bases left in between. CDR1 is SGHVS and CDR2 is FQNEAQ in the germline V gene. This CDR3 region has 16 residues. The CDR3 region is CASSLAGVGLNYGYTF. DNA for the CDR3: TGTGCCAGCAGCTTAGCGGGAGTGGGACTGAACTATGGCTACACCTTC. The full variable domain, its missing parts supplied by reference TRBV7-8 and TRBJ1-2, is GAGVSQSPRYKVAKRGQDVALRCDPISGHVSLFWYQQALGQGPEFLTYFQNEAQLDKSGLPSDRFFAERPEGSVSTLKIQRTQQEDSAVYLCASSLAGVGLNYGYTFGSGTRLTVV.

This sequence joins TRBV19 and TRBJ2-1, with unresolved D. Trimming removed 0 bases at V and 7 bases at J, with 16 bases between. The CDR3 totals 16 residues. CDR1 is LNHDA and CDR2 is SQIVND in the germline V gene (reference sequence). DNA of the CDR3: TGTGCCAGTAGTATAGAATACTACCCCAGAGAAAATGAGCAGTTCTTC. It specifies CASSIEYYPRENEQFF. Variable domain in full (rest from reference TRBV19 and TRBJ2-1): DGGITQSPKYLFRKEGQNVTLSCEQNLNHDAMYWYRQDPGQGLRLIYYSQIVNDFQKGDIAEGYSVSREKKESFPLTVTSAQKNPTAFYLCASSIEYYPRENEQFFGPGTRLTVL.

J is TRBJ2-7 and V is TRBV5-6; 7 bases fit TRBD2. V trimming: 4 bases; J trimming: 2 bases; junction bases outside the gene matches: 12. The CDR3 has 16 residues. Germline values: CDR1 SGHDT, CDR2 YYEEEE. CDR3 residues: CASSGRASGSTYEQYF. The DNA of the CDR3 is TGTGCCAGCAGCGGCCGGGCTAGCGGCTCAACCTACGAGCAGTACTTC.